This T cell receptor (beta chain) originates from a study of blood T cell repertoires in COVID-19 (dated by TCRdb to 2018 to 2021). Regarding the complete study: Samples covering the acute and convalescent phases of COVID-19 were provided by collaborators in the United States, Italy and Spain. The repertoires were made available in a free public database intended to serve as a resource for research on the immune response to SARS-CoV-2. The dataset comprised deeply sampled blood TCRbeta repertoires from subjects exposed to, actively infected with, or recovered from COVID-19. Where available, HLA class I and class II types were obtained from metadata supplied by the sample provider rather than from assay-based typing. Samples were obtained from the ongoing ImmuneRACE study (first 160 participants) and from 1,254 subjects provided by 6 global collaborators. The prospective study material was composed of cDNA or gDNA derived from T cells, B-cell-depleted T cells, or PBMCs. The sample metadata nearly always contained a de-identified subject ID, COVID-19 status, age in years and sex. Overall study outcomes, separate from this receptor: Clinical and demographic metadata were provided uncurated, with the amount varying by source and participant.

The immunoSEQ Assay, a bias-controlled multiplex PCR, was used to amplify TCRbeta CDR3 regions from genomic DNA. The original methods were these. Within the assay, amplification of reference gene primers was used to estimate how many nucleated cells each sample contained. To quantify the absolute abundance of each unique TCRbeta CDR3 rearrangement, sequence reads were collapsed and filtered. Productive Simpson clonality was computed per sample as the square root of Simpson's diversity index over productive rearrangements. Entries here come from immuneACCESS through TCRdb and include only in-frame sequences with V and J called. Some clones fail to appear in such tables; in the studies checked, an unresolved V gene covers under half of the shortfall, and the cause of the remainder is unknown. D and trimming were read from the DNA, whereas the V and J calls and clone size are those reported in that table. In all, the sample holds 160,000 or so clones, and over 80% of those were seen once. The ten biggest clones cover roughly 1.4% of the sample.

Between the V and J ends, shortened by 7 bases and 1 base respectively, the junction contains 5 bases. CDR1 LNHDA and CDR2 SQIVND were looked up in the germline V gene (reference sequence). The CDR3 holds 12 amino acids from the cysteine to the phenylalanine. Only the CDR3 region is kept as DNA, spanning 36 bases read in frame from base 1. Comment on this clone: Its binding antigen is unknown. There are no base qualities to consult, and no much larger clone falls within one base.

Collaborating institutions collected whole blood in K2EDTA tubes following their own protocols. For TCRbeta analysis, collaborators shipped samples as frozen whole blood, isolated PBMCs, or DNA extracted from either of those sample types. What was sequenced was peripheral blood. Recombination joined TRBV19 with TRBJ1-5; TRBD1 is a possible D gene, resting on 5 matching bases. The clonotype comes from a woman between 50 and 59 years old with acute or convalescent COVID-19. CDR3 region: CASTGSNQPQHF. The sequenced DNA is TGTGCCAGTACAGGGAGCAATCAGCCCCAGCATTTT.